The TCR beta chain described here comes from a study of T cell repertoires in cytomegalovirus infection (dated by TCRdb to about 2019). With respect to the entire study: Donor HLA type was relevant to the analysis, as public TCR beta signatures indicated carriage of CMV infection together with the matching HLA type. The paper as a whole reports these results and caveats: In the ex vivo response, HLA-C-restricted CMV-specific TCR beta clonotypes were dominant, and in two of eight donors the single most frequent clonotype came from this HLA-C-restricted group. Carriers of CMV infection plus the relevant HLA type were discriminated by the cumulative frequency of public TCR beta family members in the study cohort and in an independent roughly 400-donor cohort.

The run used an Illumina HiSeq 1500. TCRdb cleaned the public reads at Q25 with fastp, built clones with MiXCR and kept in-frame beta chains. Merged by CDR3 protein, the rows form single entries marked with the most common genes and DNA. Counted in this sample were 350,000 to 500,000 distinct CDR3 sequences; approximately 33% of them appeared once. Approximately 14% of the sample goes to the ten largest clones. Remarks on this clonotype: Its antigen is still unknown. This may be a read error, as it is one base from a much larger clone.

The CDR3 runs 16 residues from the cysteine to the phenylalanine. Solely the CDR3 DNA is kept, with 48 bases framed from the first base. In the germline V gene, CDR1 corresponds to MNHEY and CDR2 to SVGEGT. The rearrangement combines TRBV6-2 or TRBV6-3 with TRBJ1-6, and 7 junction bases match TRBD1. Material: PBMCs. The TCR comes from a human donor in good health (CMV status not recorded). Some clones in this sample may be carry-over from other donors' samples. The CDR3 is CASSFSVTGSNSPIHF. The nucleotide sequence is given as TGTGCCAGCAGTTTTTCGGTGACAGGGAGTAATTCACCCATCCACTTT.